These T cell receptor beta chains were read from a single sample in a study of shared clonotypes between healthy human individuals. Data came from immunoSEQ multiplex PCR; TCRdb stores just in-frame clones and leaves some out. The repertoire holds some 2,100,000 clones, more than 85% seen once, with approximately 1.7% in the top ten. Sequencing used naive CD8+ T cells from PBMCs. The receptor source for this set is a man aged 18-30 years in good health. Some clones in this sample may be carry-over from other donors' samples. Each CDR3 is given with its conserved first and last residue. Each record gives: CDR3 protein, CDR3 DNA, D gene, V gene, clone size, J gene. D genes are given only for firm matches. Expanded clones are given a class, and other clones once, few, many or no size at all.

CASSVALAMITDTQYF | TGTGCCAGCAGCGTAGCCCTAGCGATGATCACAGATACGCAGTATTTT | . | TRBV9 | . | TRBJ2-3
CASSQAGTGELFF | TGTGCCAGCAGCCAAGCGGGAACCGGGGAGCTGTTTTTT | . | TRBV14 | . | TRBJ2-2
CASSVSGPSDTQYF | TGTGCCAGCAGTGTAAGTGGTCCTAGTGATACGCAGTATTTT | . | TRBV2 | . | TRBJ2-3
CASSQDFRTGGNEQFF | TGCGCCAGCAGCCAAGATTTTCGGACAGGGGGAAATGAGCAGTTCTTC | TRBD1 | TRBV4-1 | . | TRBJ2-1
CASSTPSGEETQYF | TGTGCCAGCAGCACCCCCTCGGGGGAAGAGACCCAGTACTTC | . | TRBV7-9 | . | TRBJ2-5
CASRTQGRDEKLFF | TGTGCCAGCAGAACACAGGGAAGAGATGAAAAACTGTTTTTT | . | TRBV6-6 | . | TRBJ1-4
CASSPGQGRAFF | TGTGCCAGCAGTCCCGGACAGGGGAGAGCTTTCTTT | TRBD1 | TRBV9 | . | TRBJ1-1
CASSAHRVYTGELFF | TGTGCCAGCAGCGCCCACAGGGTTTACACTGGGGAGCTGTTTTTT | . | TRBV9 | . | TRBJ2-2
CASHPLGRGIVGELFF | TGTGCCAGCCACCCCTTGGGACGCGGGATCGTAGGGGAGCTGTTTTTT | . | TRBV27 | . | TRBJ2-2
CASSFGTGGFGYTF | TGTGCCAGCAGCTTTGGAACAGGGGGCTTTGGCTACACCTTC | TRBD1 | TRBV7-3 | . | TRBJ1-2
CATSRAPRGTWRDTQYF | TGTGCCACCAGCAGAGCCCCTCGTGGGACTTGGCGGGATACGCAGTATTTT | . | TRBV15 | . | TRBJ2-3
CASSVTGSPGVRGQYF | TGTGCCAGCAGCGTGACAGGATCCCCCGGGGTGCGGGGGCAGTACTTC | . | TRBV9 | . | TRBJ2-7
CASSRPGAGGRYEQYF | TGTGCCAGCAGCCGTCCGGGAGCAGGGGGGAGGTACGAGCAGTACTTC | . | TRBV7-9 | . | TRBJ2-7
CASSPGERAQYF | TGTGCCAGCAGCCCAGGGGAACGGGCGCAGTATTTT | . | TRBV9 | . | TRBJ2-3
CASSLGSYEQYF | TGTGCCAGCAGTTTGGGCTCCTACGAGCAGTACTTC | . | TRBV2 | . | TRBJ2-7
CASSPMPSGSKWGSYNEQFF | TGCGCCAGCAGCCCCATGCCTAGCGGGTCCAAGTGGGGCTCCTACAATGAGCAGTTCTTC | TRBD2 | TRBV4-1 | . | TRBJ2-1
CASSFFTGQGRNEKLFF | TGTGCCAGCAGCTTTTTTACGGGACAGGGAAGAAATGAAAAACTGTTTTTT | TRBD1 | TRBV7-8 | . | TRBJ1-4
CASSVDGGGEQYF | TGTGCCAGCAGCGTAGATGGAGGGGGGGAGCAGTACTTC | . | TRBV9 | once | TRBJ2-7
CASSPGTSGSSYNEQFF | TGTGCCAGTAGTCCGGGGACTAGCGGGAGCTCCTACAATGAGCAGTTCTTC | TRBD2 | TRBV19 | . | TRBJ2-1
CASSQRTTSGSNTGELFF | TGTGCCAGCTCCCAGAGGACCACTAGCGGGAGTAACACCGGGGAGCTGTTTTTT | TRBD2 | TRBV11-3 | . | TRBJ2-2
CASSPGGGLAGGVYEQYF | TGTGCCAGCAGCCCAGGTGGGGGACTAGCGGGAGGGGTGTACGAGCAGTACTTC | TRBD2 | TRBV7-6 | . | TRBJ2-7
CASSVGGQPQHF | TGTGCCAGCAGCGTCGGAGGGCAGCCCCAGCATTTT | . | TRBV5-6 | . | TRBJ1-5
CASSDGGLESLETQYF | TGCGCCAGCAGTGACGGCGGACTAGAAAGTTTGGAGACCCAGTACTTC | TRBD2 | TRBV10-2 | . | TRBJ2-5
CASSSNRNTEAFF | TGTGCCAGCAGTTCGAACCGGAACACTGAAGCTTTCTTT | . | TRBV6-6 | . | TRBJ1-1
CSARVQRKQYF | TGCAGTGCTAGAGTTCAGCGGAAGCAGTACTTC | . | TRBV20-1 | . | TRBJ2-7
CASSFRESGANVLTF | TGTGCCAGCAGTTTTAGAGAATCTGGGGCCAACGTCCTGACTTTC | . | TRBV28 | once | TRBJ2-6
CASSARGGPNYGYTF | TGTGCCAGCAGTGCGAGGGGGGGCCCTAACTATGGCTACACCTTC | . | TRBV25-1 | . | TRBJ1-2
CASRPQGARETQYF | TGTGCAAGTCGCCCTCAGGGGGCGCGGGAGACCCAGTACTTC | . | TRBV12-2 | . | TRBJ2-5
CASTQLAGFLKETQYF | TGTGCCAGCACTCAACTAGCGGGGTTCCTAAAAGAGACCCAGTACTTC | TRBD2 | TRBV28 | . | TRBJ2-5
CASSLGSRAYEQYF | TGTGCCAGCAGCTTAGGGTCGAGGGCTTACGAGCAGTACTTC | . | TRBV5-8 | . | TRBJ2-7
CASSLSAGGPQWGPDTQYF | TGTGCCAGCAGCTTATCGGCGGGAGGGCCCCAATGGGGGCCAGATACGCAGTATTTT | TRBD2 | TRBV7-9 | . | TRBJ2-3
CASSPGTGDNEQFF | TGCGCCAGCAGCCCCGGGACAGGAGACAATGAGCAGTTCTTC | TRBD1 | TRBV4-1 | . | TRBJ2-1
CSVGSGLPGRSNTEAFF | TGCAGCGTTGGTTCCGGGCTCCCCGGGCGATCGAACACTGAAGCTTTCTTT | . | TRBV29-1 | . | TRBJ1-1
CASSERTDSTDTQYF | TGTGCCAGCAGTGAAAGAACAGATAGCACAGATACGCAGTATTTT | . | TRBV2 | . | TRBJ2-3
CASSTGPTDTQYF | TGTGCCAGCTCCACCGGACCAACAGATACGCAGTATTTT | . | TRBV18 | once | TRBJ2-3
CASSQETHGTGDTDTQYF | TGTGCCAGCAGCCAAGAAACCCACGGGACAGGGGACACAGATACGCAGTATTTT | TRBD1 | TRBV4-2 | . | TRBJ2-3
CASSWANTEAFF | TGTGCCAGCAGCTGGGCGAACACTGAAGCTTTCTTT | . | TRBV11-2 | . | TRBJ1-1
CASGLSGRNEQFF | TGTGCCAGCGGTCTAAGCGGGAGAAATGAGCAGTTCTTC | TRBD2 | TRBV7-2 | . | TRBJ2-1
CASSQAPSSIGYTQYF | TGCGCCAGCAGCCAAGCTCCCAGCAGTATAGGTTATACGCAGTATTTT | . | TRBV4-1 | . | TRBJ2-3
CASSPRGGSTYEQYF | TGTGCCAGCAGTCCAAGGGGGGGCTCAACCTACGAGCAGTACTTC | . | TRBV27 | . | TRBJ2-7